Each of the 7 T cell receptor beta chains below was sequenced from the same sample in a study of tumor-infiltrating lymphocytes in primary liver carcinoma. Synthesis of TCR beta cDNA was carried out from 500 ng total RNA with a constant-region primer. TCR beta libraries came from three nested multiplex PCR rounds using slightly modified ARM-PCR. Rounds one and two of PCR, each of 10 cycles, were primed with TRBV1-TRBV30 forward primers and a C-beta reverse primer. TCRdb processed the multiplex PCR reads anew with MiXCR; each CDR3 protein has one entry. The repertoire holds around 25,000 distinct CDR3 sequences, around 77% seen once, with around a third in the top ten. Between about 20 and 30 mg of unsorted bulk tissue served as the source from which RNA and DNA were co-extracted. The sequenced sample consisted of liver tumor tissue from sampling region 5. Subset of the sample: tumor region T5, tumor centre. These receptors all stem from a woman in her twenties or thirties with primary liver carcinoma and hepatitis B virus infection.

Comment on this clonotype: Mismatch with germline at one junction end may stem from a read error. The rearrangement links TRBV11-2 to TRBJ2-7, with D possibly matching TRBD2 (6 bases). Germline values: CDR1 SGHAT, CDR2 FQNNGV. CDR3 length equals 13 residues. The CDR3 DNA follows: TGTGCCGGCAGCCCTCCGGGGAGGTACGAGCGGGACTTC. Residues: CAGSPPGRYERDF.

A remark on this clonotype: Its ends do not fully match the called genes, so a read error is possible. The V call is TRBV28, the J call TRBJ2-3; tentatively, D is TRBD1 (5 bases). There are 17 residues in the CDR3. Germline lookup yields CDR1 MDHEN and CDR2 SYDVKM. CDR3: CTSSFDSMRWGVDTQYF. Here the CDR3 DNA reads TGTACCAGCAGCTTTGACAGTATGAGGTGGGGCGTAGATACGCAGTATTTT.

As concerns this clonotype: One end of the junction fails to match germline, which may point to a read error. The chain employs TRBV29-1 and TRBJ2-5, with D tentatively TRBD1 or TRBD2 (6 bases each). This CDR3 is 15 amino acids long. Looked up from germline, CDR1 is SQVTM and CDR2 is ANQGSEA. Written as DNA, the CDR3 is TGCAGTGTCACCACCCGGGGGCTTTGGATTGAGACCCAGTATTTC. Translating gives CSVTTRGLWIETQYF.

Worth noting for this clonotype: At one of its ends the junction is not consistent with the germline gene, which may arise from a read error. The chain couples TRBV11-3 to TRBJ1-6; D unclear. CDR1 is SGHNT, CDR2 YENEEA, per germline. CDR3 size: 15 residues. This CDR3 reads CANSFQWSYNSPFHF. The DNA of the CDR3 is TGTGCCAACAGCTTTCAGTGGAGCTATAATTCACCCTTCCACTTT.

A note on this clonotype: One end of the junction fails to match germline, which may point to a read error. The chain combines TRBV12-3 or TRBV12-4 with TRBJ2-4; 7 bases are a match to TRBD2. The CDR3 loop spans 16 amino acids. The CDR3 DNA reads TGTCCCAGCAGTTTCGTCCGGGGGGTTATGGACAACATTCAGTACTTC. It yields the protein CPSSFVRGVMDNIQYF.

Comments on this clonotype: A read error may explain this, as a much larger clone is one base away. The rearrangement joins TRBV9 to TRBJ2-7; D remains unclear. This CDR3 comprises 14 residues. Germline V gene data show CDR1 as SGDLS and CDR2 as YYNGEE. CDR3 in amino acids: CAGSTQEGAYEQYF. For the CDR3, the DNA is TGTGCCGGCAGCACCCAGGAAGGAGCCTACGAGCAGTACTTC. Using reference TRBV9 and TRBJ2-7 for the parts outside the CDR3, the full variable domain is DSGVTQTPKHLITATGQRVTLRCSPRSGDLSVYWYQQSLDQGLQFLIQYYNGEERAKGNILERFSAQQFPDLHSELNLSSLELGDSALYFCAGSTQEGAYEQYFGPGTRLTVT.

For this clonotype: An end of the junction differs from the germline gene, which may be a read error. The V call is TRBV11-2, the J call TRBJ2-7, with a possible D match to TRBD2 (6 bases). This CDR3 spans 13 amino acids. Germline V gene lookup returns CDR1 SGHAT and CDR2 FQNNGV. The CDR3 region has the DNA TGCACAAGCAGCCCTCCGGGGAGGTACGAGCAGTACTTC. Amino acids: CTSSPPGRYEQYF.